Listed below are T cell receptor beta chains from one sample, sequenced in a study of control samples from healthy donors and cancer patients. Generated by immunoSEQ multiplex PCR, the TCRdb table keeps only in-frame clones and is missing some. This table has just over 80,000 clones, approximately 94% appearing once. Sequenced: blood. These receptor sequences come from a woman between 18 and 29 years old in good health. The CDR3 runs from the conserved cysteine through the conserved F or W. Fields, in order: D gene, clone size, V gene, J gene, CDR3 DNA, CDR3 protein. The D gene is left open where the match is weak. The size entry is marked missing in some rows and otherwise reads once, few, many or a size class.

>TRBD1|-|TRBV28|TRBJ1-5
TGTGCCAGCAGTCCACGACAGGGCCGGAGGGGTCAGCCCCAGCATTTT
CASSPRQGRRGQPQHF
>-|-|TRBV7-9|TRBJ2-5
TGTGCCAGCAGCTTAGCGGAGCAGACCCAGTACTTC
CASSLAEQTQYF
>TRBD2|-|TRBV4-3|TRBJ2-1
TGCGCCAGCAGCCAGTATAGGACTAGCGGGAAGGATGAGCAGTTCTTC
CASSQYRTSGKDEQFF
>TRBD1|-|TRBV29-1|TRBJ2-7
TGCAGCGTTCTCCCAATGGGACAGTCCTACGAGCAGTACTTC
CSVLPMGQSYEQYF
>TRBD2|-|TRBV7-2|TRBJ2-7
TGTGCCAGCAGCTTAGATGGCGGGAGGGCGGAAGAGCAGTACTTC
CASSLDGGRAEEQYF
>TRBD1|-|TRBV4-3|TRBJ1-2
TGCGCCAGCAGCCCCGGGACAGGCCCGGAGGGCTATGGCTACACCTTC
CASSPGTGPEGYGYTF
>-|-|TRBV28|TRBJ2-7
TGTGCCAGCGTCCTTCGAGGGGGGGCCTACGAGCAGTACTTC
CASVLRGGAYEQYF
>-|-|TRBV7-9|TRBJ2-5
TGTGCCAGCAGCTTAGATGCATTCCAAGAGACCCAGTACTTC
CASSLDAFQETQYF
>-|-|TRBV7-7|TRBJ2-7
TGTGCTAGCAGCTTAGAAAAAGGGGTCGAGCAGTACTTC
CASSLEKGVEQYF
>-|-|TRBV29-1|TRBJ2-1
TGCAGCGTTGAACAGGGGAGCTCCTACAATGAGCAGTTCTTC
CSVEQGSSYNEQFF
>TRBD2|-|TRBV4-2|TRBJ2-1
TGTGCCAGCAGCCAAGACCCTAGCGGGAGTTCCAATGAGCAGTTCTTC
CASSQDPSGSSNEQFF
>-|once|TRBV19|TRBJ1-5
TGTGCCAGTAGTATAGTACAGCGTAGCAATCAGCCCCAGCATTTT
CASSIVQRSNQPQHF
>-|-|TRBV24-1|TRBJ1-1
TGTGCCACCAGTTTATCAGGGAACACTGAAGCTTTCTTT
CATSLSGNTEAFF
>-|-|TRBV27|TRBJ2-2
TGTGCCAGCAGTTTTCAGAGCGGGGAGCTGTTTTTT
CASSFQSGELFF
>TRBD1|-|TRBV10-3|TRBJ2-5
TGTGCCAGCGCCGGGACAGGGGACGAGACCCAGTACTTC
CASAGTGDETQYF
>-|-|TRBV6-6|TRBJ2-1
TGTGCCAGCAGAAGCCGGGACATTTACAATGAGCAGTTCTTC
CASRSRDIYNEQFF
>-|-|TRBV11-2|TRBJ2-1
TGTGCCAGCAGCTCGGGGGAGCGAGAGCAGTTCTTC
CASSSGEREQFF
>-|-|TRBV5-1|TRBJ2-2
TGCGCCAGCAGCTTTCAGGGGAACACCGGGGAGCTGTTTTTT
CASSFQGNTGELFF
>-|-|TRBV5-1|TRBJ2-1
TGCGCCAGCAGCTTGGTTCAGGGATCCTACAATGAGCAGTTCTTC
CASSLVQGSYNEQFF
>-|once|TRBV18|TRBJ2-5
TGTGCCAGCTCACCGATGATAGAGCTGCCTCCAGAGACCCAGTACTTC
CASSPMIELPPETQYF
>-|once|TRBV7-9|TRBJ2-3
TGTGCCAGCAGCCTAAATACAGGGTTCCCAGATACGCAGTATTTT
CASSLNTGFPDTQYF
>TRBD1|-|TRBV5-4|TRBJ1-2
TGTGCCAGCAGCTTGACAGGGGAGGACTATGGCTACACCTTC
CASSLTGEDYGYTF
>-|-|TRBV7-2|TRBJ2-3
TGTGCCAGCAGCCCCACCTTTTTTCAGGCGCAGTATTTT
CASSPTFFQAQYF
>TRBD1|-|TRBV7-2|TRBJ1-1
TGTGCCAGCAGCTTCCCGGGACAGCTGAACACTGAAGCTTTCTTT
CASSFPGQLNTEAFF
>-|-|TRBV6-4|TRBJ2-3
TGTGCCAGCAGTGACCGGGCGAGCACAGATACGCAGTATTTT
CASSDRASTDTQYF
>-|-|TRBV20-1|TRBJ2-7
TGCAGTGCTAGTTTGGCGGTCTTGTCAGGGGAGTACTTC
CSASLAVLSGEYF
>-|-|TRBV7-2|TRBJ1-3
TGTGCCAGCAGCTTAGGGGGGTACTCTGGAAACACCATATATTTT
CASSLGGYSGNTIYF
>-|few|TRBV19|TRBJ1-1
TGTGCCAGTACCACCCAAGGATACACTGAAGCTTTCTTT
CASTTQGYTEAFF
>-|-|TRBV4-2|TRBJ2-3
TGTGCCAGCAGCCAAGGGCAAGAACCGGGGGCTACGCAGTATTTT
CASSQGQEPGATQYF
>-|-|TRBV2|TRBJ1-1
TGTGCCAGCACCCTACGGGCTGAAGCTTTCTTT
CASTLRAEAFF
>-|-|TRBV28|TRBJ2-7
TGTGCCAGCAGTTTATCGTTCGGCCAGACCTACGAGCAGTACTTC
CASSLSFGQTYEQYF
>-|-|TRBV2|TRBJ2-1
TGTGCCAGCAATTGGTTAGCGGTCTACAATGAGCAGTTCTTC
CASNWLAVYNEQFF
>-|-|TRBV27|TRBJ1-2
TGTGCCAGCAGTTTTAAGTGGGGACGGGGTGAGAGCTACACCTTC
CASSFKWGRGESYTF